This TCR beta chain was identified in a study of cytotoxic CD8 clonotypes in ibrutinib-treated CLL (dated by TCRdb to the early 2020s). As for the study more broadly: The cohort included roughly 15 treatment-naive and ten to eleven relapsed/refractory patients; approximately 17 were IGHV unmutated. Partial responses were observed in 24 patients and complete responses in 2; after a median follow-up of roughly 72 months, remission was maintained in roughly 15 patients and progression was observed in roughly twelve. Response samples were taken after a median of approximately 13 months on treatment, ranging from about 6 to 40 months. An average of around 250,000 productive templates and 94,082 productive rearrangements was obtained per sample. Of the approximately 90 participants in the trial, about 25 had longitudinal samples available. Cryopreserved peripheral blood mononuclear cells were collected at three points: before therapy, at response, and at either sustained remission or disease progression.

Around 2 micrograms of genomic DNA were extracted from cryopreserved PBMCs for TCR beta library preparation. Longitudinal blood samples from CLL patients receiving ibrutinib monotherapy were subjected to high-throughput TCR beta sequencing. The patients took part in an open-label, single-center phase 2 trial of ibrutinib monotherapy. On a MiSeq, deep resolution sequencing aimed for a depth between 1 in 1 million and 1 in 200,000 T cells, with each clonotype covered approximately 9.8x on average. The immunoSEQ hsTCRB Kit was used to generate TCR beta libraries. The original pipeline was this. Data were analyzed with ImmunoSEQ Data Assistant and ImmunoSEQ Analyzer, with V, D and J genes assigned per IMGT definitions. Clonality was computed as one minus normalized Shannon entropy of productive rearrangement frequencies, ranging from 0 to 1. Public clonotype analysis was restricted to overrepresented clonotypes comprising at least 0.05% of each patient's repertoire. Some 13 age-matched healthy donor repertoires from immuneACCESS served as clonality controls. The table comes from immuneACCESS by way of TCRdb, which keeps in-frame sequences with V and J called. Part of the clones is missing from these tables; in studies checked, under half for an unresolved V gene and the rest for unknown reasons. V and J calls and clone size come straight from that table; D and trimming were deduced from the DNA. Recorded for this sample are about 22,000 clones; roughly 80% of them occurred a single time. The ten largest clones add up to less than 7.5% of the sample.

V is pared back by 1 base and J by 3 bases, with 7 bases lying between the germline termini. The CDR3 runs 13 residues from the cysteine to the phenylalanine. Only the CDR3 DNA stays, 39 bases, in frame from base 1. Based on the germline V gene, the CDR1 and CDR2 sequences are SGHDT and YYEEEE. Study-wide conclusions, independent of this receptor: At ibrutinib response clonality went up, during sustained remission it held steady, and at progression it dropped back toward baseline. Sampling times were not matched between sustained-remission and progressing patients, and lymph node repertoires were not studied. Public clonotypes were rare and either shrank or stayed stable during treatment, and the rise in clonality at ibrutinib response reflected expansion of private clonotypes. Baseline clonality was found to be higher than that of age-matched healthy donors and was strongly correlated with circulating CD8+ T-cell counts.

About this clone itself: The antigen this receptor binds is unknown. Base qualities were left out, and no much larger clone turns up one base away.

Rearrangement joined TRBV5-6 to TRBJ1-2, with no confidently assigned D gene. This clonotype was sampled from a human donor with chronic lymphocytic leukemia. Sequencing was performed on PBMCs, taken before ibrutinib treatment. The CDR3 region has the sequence CASSLLRDYGYTF. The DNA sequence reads TGTGCCAGCAGCTTGTTAAGGGACTATGGCTACACCTTC.